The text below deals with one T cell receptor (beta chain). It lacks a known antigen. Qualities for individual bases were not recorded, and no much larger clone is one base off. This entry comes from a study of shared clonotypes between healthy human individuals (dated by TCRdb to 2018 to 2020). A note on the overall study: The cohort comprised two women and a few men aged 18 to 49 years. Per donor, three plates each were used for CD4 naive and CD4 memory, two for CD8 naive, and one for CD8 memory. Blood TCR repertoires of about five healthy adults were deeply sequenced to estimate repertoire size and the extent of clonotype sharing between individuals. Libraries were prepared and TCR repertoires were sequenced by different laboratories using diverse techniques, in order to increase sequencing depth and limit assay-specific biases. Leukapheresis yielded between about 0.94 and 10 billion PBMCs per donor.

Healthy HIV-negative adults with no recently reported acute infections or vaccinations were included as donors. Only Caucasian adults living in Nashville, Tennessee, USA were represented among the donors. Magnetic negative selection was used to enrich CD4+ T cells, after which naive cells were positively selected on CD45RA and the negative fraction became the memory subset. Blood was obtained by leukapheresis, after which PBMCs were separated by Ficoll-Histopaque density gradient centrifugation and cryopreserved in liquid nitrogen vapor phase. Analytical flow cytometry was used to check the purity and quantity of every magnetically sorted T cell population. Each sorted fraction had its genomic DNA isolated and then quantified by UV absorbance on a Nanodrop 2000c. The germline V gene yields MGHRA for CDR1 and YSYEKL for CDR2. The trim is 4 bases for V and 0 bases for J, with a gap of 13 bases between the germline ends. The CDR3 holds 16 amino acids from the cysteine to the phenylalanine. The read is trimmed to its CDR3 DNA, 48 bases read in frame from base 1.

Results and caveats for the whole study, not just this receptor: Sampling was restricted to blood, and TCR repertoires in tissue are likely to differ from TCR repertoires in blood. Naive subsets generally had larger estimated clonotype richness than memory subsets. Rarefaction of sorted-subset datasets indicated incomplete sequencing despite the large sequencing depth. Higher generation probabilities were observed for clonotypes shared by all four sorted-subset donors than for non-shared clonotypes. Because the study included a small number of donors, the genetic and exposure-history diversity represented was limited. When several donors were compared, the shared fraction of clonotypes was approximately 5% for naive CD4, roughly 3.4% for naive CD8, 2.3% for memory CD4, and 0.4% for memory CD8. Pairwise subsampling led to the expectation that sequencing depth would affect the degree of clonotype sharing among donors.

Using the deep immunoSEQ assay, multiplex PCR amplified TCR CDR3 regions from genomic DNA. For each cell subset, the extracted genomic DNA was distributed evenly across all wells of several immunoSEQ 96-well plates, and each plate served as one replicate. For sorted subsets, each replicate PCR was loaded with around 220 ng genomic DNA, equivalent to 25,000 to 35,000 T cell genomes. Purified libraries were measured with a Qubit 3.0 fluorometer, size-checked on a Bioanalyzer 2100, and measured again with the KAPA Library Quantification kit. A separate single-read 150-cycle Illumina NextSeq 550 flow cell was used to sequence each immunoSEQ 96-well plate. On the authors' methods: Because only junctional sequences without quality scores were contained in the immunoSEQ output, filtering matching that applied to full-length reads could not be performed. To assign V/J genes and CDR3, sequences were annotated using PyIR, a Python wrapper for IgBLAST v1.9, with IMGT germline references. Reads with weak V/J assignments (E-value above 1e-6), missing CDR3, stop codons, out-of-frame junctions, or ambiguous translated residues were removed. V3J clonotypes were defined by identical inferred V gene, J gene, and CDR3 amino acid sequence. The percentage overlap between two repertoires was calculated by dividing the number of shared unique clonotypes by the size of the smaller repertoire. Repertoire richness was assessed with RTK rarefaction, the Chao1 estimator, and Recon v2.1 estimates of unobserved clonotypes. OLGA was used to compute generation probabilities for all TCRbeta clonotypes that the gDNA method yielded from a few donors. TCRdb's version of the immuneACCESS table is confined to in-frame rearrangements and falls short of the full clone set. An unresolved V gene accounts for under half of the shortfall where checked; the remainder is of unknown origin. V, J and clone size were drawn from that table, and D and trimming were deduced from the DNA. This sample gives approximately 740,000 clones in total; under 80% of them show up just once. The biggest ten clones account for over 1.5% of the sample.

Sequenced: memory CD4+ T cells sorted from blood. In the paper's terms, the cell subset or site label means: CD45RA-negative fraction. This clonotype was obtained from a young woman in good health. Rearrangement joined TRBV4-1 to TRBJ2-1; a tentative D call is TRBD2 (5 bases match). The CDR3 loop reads CASSPIASSSYNEQFF. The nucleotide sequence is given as TGCGCCAGCAGCCCCATAGCGTCAAGCTCCTACAATGAGCAGTTCTTC.